The 31 T cell receptor beta chains reported below all come from one sample, sequenced in a study of cytomegalovirus exposure and HLA in healthy donors. PCR involved 60 Vbeta and 13 Jbeta primers. The repertoire was sequenced with immunoSEQ multiplex PCR; TCRdb's copy has only in-frame clones and lacks some. Here the sample spans 65,000 to 95,000 clones, around 80% being singletons. The sample was PBMCs. Receptors were obtained from a human donor in good health.

The rearrangement joins TRBV27 to TRBJ1-5, with D perhaps matching TRBD1 (6 bases). V was pared by 0 bases and J by 4 bases, with 13 bases between. The CDR3 spans 16 residues. Germline CDR1 is MNHEY and CDR2 is SMNVEV (reference sequence). CDR3 region: CASSLSWLGGNQPQHF. CDR3 nucleotides: TGTGCCAGCAGTTTATCATGGTTAGGGGGAAATCAGCCCCAGCATTTT.

The V gene is TRBV27, the J gene TRBJ2-3; a possible D gene is TRBD2 (5 bases). The V gene lost 4 bases and the J gene lost 7 bases, with 15 bases spanning the gap. This CDR3 region has 14 residues. CDR1 and CDR2 from the germline V gene are MNHEY and SMNVEV (reference sequence). This CDR3 reads CASSSKTRGNTQYF. The CDR3 region has the DNA TGTGCCAGCAGTTCAAAGACCCGAGGGAATACGCAGTATTTT.

This chain uses TRBV25-1 with TRBJ1-1, with 7 nucleotides matching TRBD1. CDR1 MGHDK and CDR2 SYGVNS come from the germline V gene. This CDR3 has 12 amino acids. The V segment lost 7 bases and the J segment 5 bases; nucleotides outside the gene matches: 4. As DNA, the CDR3 is TGTGCCAGCAATAAACAGGGGACTGAAGCTTTCTTT. It translates to CASNKQGTEAFF.

The chain employs TRBV27 and TRBJ2-7, with TRBD1 as a possible D gene (5 bases). Per the germline V gene, CDR1 is MNHEY and CDR2 is SMNVEV (reference sequence). Trimming stripped 8 bases from V and 0 bases from J, with 8 bases between. This CDR3 has 12 residues. This CDR3 reads CASGRASYEQYF. DNA of the CDR3: TGTGCCAGCGGCAGGGCCTCCTACGAGCAGTACTTC.

This chain uses TRBV7-9 with TRBJ1-1; D is perhaps TRBD1 (6 bases). This CDR3 region has 12 residues. Germline CDR1 reads SEHNR; CDR2 reads FQNEAQ (reference sequence). The germline V and J ends were trimmed by 2 bases and 11 bases, with 12 bases remaining between them. The CDR3 region is CASSLQRQEAFF. The CDR3 DNA follows: TGTGCCAGCAGCTTACAGAGACAGGAGGCTTTCTTT.

In DNA, the CDR3 is TGTGCCAGCAGCCGACCCCAGGGCACCTCTGGAAACACCATATATTTT. This codes for CASSRPQGTSGNTIYF. The chain links TRBV5-4 to TRBJ1-3; TRBD1 is a possible D gene (5 bases). Per germline, CDR1 SGHNT and CDR2 YYREEE (reference sequence). The CDR3 is 16 residues long. Trimming cost V 4 bases and J 0 bases, with 14 bases left between them. Combining the CDR3 with reference TRBV5-4 and TRBJ1-3 gives the whole variable domain ETGVTQSPTHLIKTRGQQVTLRCSSQSGHNTVSWYQQALGQGPQFIFQYYREEENGRGNFPPRFSGLQFPNYSSELNVNALELDDSALYLCASSRPQGTSGNTIYFGEGSWLTVV.

This sequence joins TRBV27 and TRBJ1-2, with D tentatively TRBD1 (5 bases). Germline V CDR1 and CDR2: MNHEY, SMNVEV (reference sequence). V lost 9 bases and J 7 bases, leaving 15 bases between the germline ends. The CDR3 totals 12 residues. The CDR3 nucleotides are TGTGCCAGTCGCAGGGTAAAAGGTGGCTACACCTTC. Protein sequence: CASRRVKGGYTF.

The V and J genes are TRBV5-1 and TRBJ1-5; weak D call: TRBD1 (6 bases). Trimming removed 5 bases from V and 6 bases from J, with 18 bases in between. Per the germline V gene, CDR1 is SGHRS and CDR2 is YFSETQ. This CDR3 has 15 residues. The CDR3 protein is CASSSTGSLGQPQHF. In DNA, the CDR3 is TGCGCCAGCAGTTCTACAGGGTCTCTGGGTCAGCCCCAGCATTTT. The full variable domain, rest sourced from reference TRBV5-1 and TRBJ1-5, is KAGVTQTPRYLIKTRGQQVTLSCSPISGHRSVSWYQQTPGQGLQFLFEYFSETQRNKGNFPGRFSGRQFSNSRSEMNVSTLELGDSALYLCASSSTGSLGQPQHFGDGTRLSIL.

The rearrangement uses TRBV19 and TRBJ2-2; TRBD1 agrees at 12 bases. CDR1 LNHDA and CDR2 SQIVND come from the germline V gene (reference sequence). After removal of 9 bases from V and 4 bases from J, the junction contained 9 bases not matched to a gene. This CDR3 has 16 amino acids. The CDR3 DNA reads TGTGCCAGCCGGGACAGGGGGCTTGTAGGCACCGGGGAGCTGTTTTTT. Its protein product is CASRDRGLVGTGELFF.

The chain joins TRBV4-1 to TRBJ2-5; 12 bases map to TRBD2. V shed 4 bases, J shed 3 bases, and the junction held 12 bases outside the gene matches. The CDR3 sequence is 18 residues long. CDR1 MGHRA and CDR2 YSYEKL come from the germline V gene. In nucleotides, the CDR3 is TGCGCCAGCAGCCGCGGCGGGTCTAGCGGGGGGGCTGAAGAGACCCAGTACTTC. Its protein is CASSRGGSSGGAEETQYF.

The CDR3 coding sequence is TGTGCCTGGAAGGTCGCCGGGACAGGTGAAGCTTTCTTT. This encodes CAWKVAGTGEAFF. The chain carries TRBV30 and TRBJ1-1; 8 bases are shared with TRBD1. V lost 4 bases, J lost 7 bases, and 8 bases stayed unmatched. The CDR3 is 13 amino acids. In germline, CDR1 is GTSNPN, CDR2 SVGIG (reference sequence).

The gene calls are TRBV19 and TRBJ2-3, with 9 bases matching TRBD2. The CDR3 contains 14 residues. Looked up from germline, CDR1 is LNHDA and CDR2 is SQIVND (reference sequence). With V trimmed by 4 bases and J by 2 bases, 1 base remained unmatched. The CDR3 DNA sequence: TGTGCCAGTAGTAGACTAGCGGCCACAGATACGCAGTATTTT. Protein sequence: CASSRLAATDTQYF.

The chain employs TRBV21-1 and TRBJ1-2; the table assigns TRBD1, which was not confirmed against the DNA. TRBV21-1 is a listed pseudogene. The length of the CDR3 is 12 residues. Here the CDR3 DNA reads TGTGCCAGCAGCAAAAACAGAGATGGCTACACCTTC. Its protein is CASSKNRDGYTF.

The chain is built from TRBV6-1 and TRBJ2-5; tentatively, D is TRBD2 (7 bases). The germline V gene has CDR1 MNHNS and CDR2 SASEGT. Trimming shortened V by 0 bases and J by 2 bases, and 22 bases separated the two germline ends. CDR3 length: 19 residues. CDR3 nucleotides: TGTGCCAGCAGTGAAGCCGGGTCCGGGGGGCTGCTGAAACAAGAGACCCAGTACTTC. Protein: CASSEAGSGGLLKQETQYF.

V is TRBV27 and J is TRBJ1-1, with D perhaps matching TRBD1 (6 bases). Between the trimmed V and J ends, which lost 4 bases and 4 bases, there was a span of 19 bases. The CDR3 length is 16 residues. Germline V gives CDR1 MNHEY, CDR2 SMNVEV (reference sequence). The CDR3 DNA reads TGTGCCAGCAGTTCCCCCGCGGCGGGGGCGGGCACTGAAGCTTTCTTT. It is translated as CASSSPAAGAGTEAFF.

The chain carries TRBV27 and TRBJ1-2; D is unclear. V lost 1 base and J lost 8, with 11 bases in between. CDR1 MNHEY and CDR2 SMNVEV come from the germline V gene (reference sequence). This CDR3 region has 13 residues. The CDR3 DNA reads TGTGCCAGCAGTTTATGGCCCTCCCAAGGCTACACCTTC. As protein: CASSLWPSQGYTF.

This clone was observed a few times. V gene TRBV7-2 combines with J gene TRBJ1-1, with D maybe TRBD1 (6 bases). This CDR3 region has 14 residues. Germline V gene data show CDR1 as SGHTA and CDR2 as FQGNSA. The V gene lost 1 base and the J gene lost 10 bases, with 16 bases spanning the gap. CDR3 sequence (DNA): TGTGCCAGCAGCTTAGGACCCTCCGGGGGGGCAGCTTTCTTT. As protein: CASSLGPSGGAAFF.

V and J are TRBV6-5 and TRBJ1-2, with a possible D match to TRBD1 (5 bases). CDR1 MNHEY and CDR2 SVGAGI come from the germline V gene. Trimming removed 0 bases from V and 4 bases from J, with 15 bases in between. This CDR3 has 16 amino acids. Here the CDR3 reads CASSYSLGGSIYGYTF. DNA for the CDR3: TGTGCCAGCAGTTACTCCCTCGGGGGGTCCATCTATGGCTACACCTTC.

This chain joins TRBV13 and TRBJ2-1; 12 nucleotides match TRBD1. J lost 8 bases, V lost 4 bases, and 9 bases had no gene match. Germline V CDR1 and CDR2: PRHDT, FYEKMQ (reference sequence). The CDR3 is made up of 16 amino acids. CDR3 loop: CASSWETGTGGDEQFF. DNA for the CDR3: TGTGCCAGCAGCTGGGAGACCGGGACAGGGGGCGATGAGCAGTTCTTC.

V and J are TRBV7-6 and TRBJ1-1; D is unclear. V was trimmed by 9 bases and J by 1 base, leaving 9 bases between them. Germline V lookup: CDR1 SGHVS, CDR2 FNYEAQ. This CDR3 is built from 12 residues. CDR3 region: CASIGENTEAFF. CDR3 bases: TGTGCCAGTATCGGGGAGAACACTGAAGCTTTCTTT.

This clone appeared a few times. This chain connects TRBV5-1 to TRBJ2-7; TRBD1 might be the D (6 bases). The germline V and J ends were trimmed by 3 bases and 3 bases, with 19 bases remaining between them. This CDR3 comprises 16 residues. Germline-derived CDR1 and CDR2 are SGHRS and YFSETQ. CDR3 nucleotide sequence: TGCGCCAGCAGCTCGGGCAGGGGTCAGGTCTACTACGAGCAGTACTTC. Translation gives CASSSGRGQVYYEQYF.

The genes are TRBV18 and TRBJ1-2; a weak D match, TRBD1 (6 bases). Trimming left V 2 bases short and J 3 bases short, with 10 bases between. The CDR3 extends over 14 amino acids. The germline gives CDR1 KGHSH, CDR2 LQKENI. The CDR3 region has the DNA TGTGCCAGCTCACCAGACGGGGGGCACTATGGCTACACCTTC. This codes for CASSPDGGHYGYTF.

This clone has just a few counts. The rearrangement uses TRBV2 and TRBJ2-7; D unresolved. V was shortened by 5 bases and J by 5 bases, with 10 bases between the two germline ends. From germline, CDR1 is SNHLY and CDR2 FYNNEI. The CDR3 loop spans 12 amino acids. CDR3 region: CASSYLGNEQYF. The CDR3 nucleotides read TGTGCCAGCAGTTACCTAGGAAACGAGCAGTACTTC.

The rearrangement uses TRBV29-1 and TRBJ2-5; maybe TRBD1 (6 bases). V lost 6 bases to trimming and J lost 7 bases, with 15 bases between them. This CDR3 has 12 amino acids. CDR1 is SQVTM and CDR2 is ANQGSEA in the germline V gene. Here the CDR3 reads CSVPGADVTQYF. The CDR3 DNA is TGCAGCGTCCCAGGGGCTGATGTGACCCAGTACTTC.

V is TRBV5-6 and J is TRBJ1-2, with TRBD1 identical over 8 bases. Trimming cost V 3 bases and J 5 bases; bases outside gene matches: 12. This CDR3 is 16 amino acids long. Germline CDR1 SGHDT, CDR2 YYEEEE. For the CDR3, the DNA is TGTGCCAGCAGCTCCTCTATTCGACAGGGGAGGTATGGCTACACCTTC. Amino acids: CASSSSIRQGRYGYTF.

Concerning this clone: The germline gene is not matched at one end of the junction; a read error may be the cause. This rearrangement joins TRBV18 to TRBJ1-6; D is unresolved. Germline CDR1 is KGHSH and CDR2 is LQKENI. The CDR3 consists of 17 residues. The CDR3: CASSTPDFDGLDSPLNF. In DNA, the CDR3 is TGTGCCAGCTCCACTCCAGACTTCGACGGACTTGATTCACCCCTCAACTTT.

The rearrangement uses TRBV4-2 and TRBJ2-7, with D possibly TRBD2 on 7 matching bases. The germline V gene encodes CDR1 LGHNA and CDR2 YNFKEQ. The CDR3 covers 18 residues. Deletions cut 0 bases from V and 4 bases from J, with 22 bases between. Written as DNA, the CDR3 is TGTGCCAGCAGCCAAGACGGACTAGTAGCCAGGGGATCATACGAGCAGTACTTC. The encoded protein is CASSQDGLVARGSYEQYF.

The sample holds a few counts of this clone. The rearrangement joins TRBV6-1 to TRBJ2-3; D perhaps matches TRBD1 (6 bases). This CDR3 comprises 15 residues. Germline V CDR1 and CDR2: MNHNS, SASEGT. Deletions cut 6 bases from V and 1 base from J, with 14 bases between. The CDR3 loop reads CASRSMKGGTDTQYF. The CDR3 DNA reads TGTGCCAGCAGGTCAATGAAGGGGGGCACAGATACGCAGTATTTT.

This sequence joins TRBV6-6 and TRBJ1-3; the D is unclear. In germline, CDR1 is MNHNY, CDR2 SVGAGI (reference sequence). The CDR3 covers 14 residues. The CDR3 loop reads CVSEAPGSGNTIYF. Written as DNA, the CDR3 is TGTGTCTCGGAAGCTCCGGGTTCTGGAAACACCATATATTTT.

This rearrangement joins TRBV11-2 to TRBJ1-1; possible D gene TRBD1, 5 bases. Germline CDR1 reads SGHAT; CDR2 reads FQNNGV. The V end was cut by 8 bases, the J end by 1 base, with 11 bases between. The CDR3 has 13 residues. This CDR3 is CASEGTWNTEAFF. Written as DNA, the CDR3 is TGTGCCAGCGAGGGGACTTGGAACACTGAAGCTTTCTTT. The full variable domain, its missing parts supplied by reference TRBV11-2 and TRBJ1-1, is EAGVAQSPRYKIIEKRQSVAFWCNPISGHATLYWYQQILGQGPKLLIQFQNNGVVDDSQLPKDRFSAERLKGVDSTLKIQPAKLEDSAVYLCASEGTWNTEAFFGQGTRLTVV.

V gene TRBV27 combines with J gene TRBJ2-3, with D perhaps matching TRBD2 (6 bases). Trimming removed 2 bases from V and 4 bases from J, with 10 bases in between. The CDR3 runs to 14 residues. Germline CDR1 and CDR2: MNHEY and SMNVEV (reference sequence). The CDR3 DNA is TGTGCCAGCAGTTTAGCCTGGGGGGCAGATACGCAGTATTTT. It specifies CASSLAWGADTQYF.